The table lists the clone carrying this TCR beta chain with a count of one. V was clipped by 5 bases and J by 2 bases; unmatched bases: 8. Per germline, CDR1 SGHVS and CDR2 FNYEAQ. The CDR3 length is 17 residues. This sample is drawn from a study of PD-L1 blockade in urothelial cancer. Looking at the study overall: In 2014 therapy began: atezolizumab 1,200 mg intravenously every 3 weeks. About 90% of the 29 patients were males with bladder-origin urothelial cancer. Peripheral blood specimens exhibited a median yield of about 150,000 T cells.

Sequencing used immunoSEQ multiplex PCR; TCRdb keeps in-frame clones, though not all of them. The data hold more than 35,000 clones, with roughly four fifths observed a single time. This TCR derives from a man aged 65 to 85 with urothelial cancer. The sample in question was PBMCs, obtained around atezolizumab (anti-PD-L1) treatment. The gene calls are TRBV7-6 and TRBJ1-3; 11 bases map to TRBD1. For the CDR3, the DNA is TGTGCCAGCAGCCCGACCTTGGGACAGGGGGCTGGAAACACCATATATTTT. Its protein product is CASSPTLGQGAGNTIYF.